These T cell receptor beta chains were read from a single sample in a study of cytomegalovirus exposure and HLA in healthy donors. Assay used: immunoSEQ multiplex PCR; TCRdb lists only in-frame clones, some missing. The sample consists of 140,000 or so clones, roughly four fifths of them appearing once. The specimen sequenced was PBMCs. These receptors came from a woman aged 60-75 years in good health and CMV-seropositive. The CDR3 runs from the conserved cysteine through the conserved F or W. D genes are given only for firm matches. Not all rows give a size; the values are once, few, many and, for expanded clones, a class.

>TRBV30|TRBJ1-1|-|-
TGTGCCTGGACCCGAAAGGGGGAAGCTTTCTTT
CAWTRKGEAFF
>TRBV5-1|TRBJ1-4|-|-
TGCGCCAGCAGCTTGGCGGGGAGTGAAAAACTGTTTTTT
CASSLAGSEKLFF
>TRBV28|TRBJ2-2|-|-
TGTGCCAGCAGTTTAGCGGGGATCACCGGGGAGCTGTTTTTT
CASSLAGITGELFF
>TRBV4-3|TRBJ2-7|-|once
TGCGCCAGCAGCCAAGATGGGTCGGGGAGATACGAGCAGTACTTC
CASSQDGSGRYEQYF
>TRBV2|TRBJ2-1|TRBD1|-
TGTGCCAGCAGTGGGACAGGTTCCTACAATGAGCAGTTCTTC
CASSGTGSYNEQFF
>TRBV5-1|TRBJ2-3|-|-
TGCGCCAGCAGCTTTCCAGGGAAGGGGGTAGATACGCAGTATTTT
CASSFPGKGVDTQYF
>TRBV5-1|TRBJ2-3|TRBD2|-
TGCGCCAGCAGCTTCTCCCAACTCGGACTAGCGGGAGCATCCTCCTCAGATACGCAGTATTTT
CASSFSQLGLAGASSSDTQYF
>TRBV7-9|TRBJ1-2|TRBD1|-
TGTGCCAGCAGCTTAGGGACAGGGCCCGGGGGCTACACCTTC
CASSLGTGPGGYTF
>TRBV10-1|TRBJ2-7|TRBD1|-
TGCGCCAGCGGGGAGGACAGGGGGCATGAGCAGTACTTC
CASGEDRGHEQYF
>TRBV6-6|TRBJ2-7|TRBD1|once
TGTGCCAGCAGTTACTCAACAGGGGGCGGCTACGAGCAGTACTTC
CASSYSTGGGYEQYF
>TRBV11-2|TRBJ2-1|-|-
TGTGCCAGCAGCTTGGGCCCCCATCGCAATGAGCAGTTCTTC
CASSLGPHRNEQFF
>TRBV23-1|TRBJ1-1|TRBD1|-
TGCGCCAGCAGTCCCACGGAGAGGGGGCGTCGAGCATTGAACACTGAAGCTTTCTTT
CASSPTERGRRALNTEAFF
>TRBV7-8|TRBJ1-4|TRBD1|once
TGTGCCAGCAGCGGGGACAGGGTCGGAGGTGAAAAACTGTTTTTT
CASSGDRVGGEKLFF
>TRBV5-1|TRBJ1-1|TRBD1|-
TGCGCCAGCAGCTTGGGGGGAATACGACAGGGTGAAGCTTTCTTT
CASSLGGIRQGEAFF
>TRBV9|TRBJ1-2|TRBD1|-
TGTGCCAGCAGCGGCATCGGGACAGGGGTTCCGAACTATGGCTACACCTTC
CASSGIGTGVPNYGYTF
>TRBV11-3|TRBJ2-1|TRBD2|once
TGTGCCAGCAGCTTAGAGACTAGCGGGACGGGAGAGCAGTTCTTC
CASSLETSGTGEQFF